The clone carrying this TCR beta chain was recorded many times. Its specificity is not known. The TCR library was built from RNA with a 3' RACE protocol and unique molecular identifiers. TCRdb fed the 3' RACE reads into MiXCR, producing one record per CDR3 protein. The sample gives 40,000 to 50,000 distinct CDR3 sequences, about 4.3% of which show up once; about 0.7% is in the top ten. This sample is drawn from a study of HIV-infected children after antiretroviral therapy interruption. Study-wide findings and caveats: After treatment interruption started, naive CD4+ CDR3 overlap across time points dropped.

Treatment defined: PENTA 11 planned treatment interruption arm or continuous ART arm. The specimen comprised CD45RA+ CD4+ T cells from PBMCs, pooled from several time points, sampled from a donor given antiretroviral therapy, either interrupted or continuous. Subset defined: naive CD4+ CD45RA+ CD45RO- T cells. This TCR derives from a pool of human donors with HIV.

In DNA, the CDR3 is TGTGCCAGCGGGCGGGAGAATCAGCCCCAGCATTTT. It is translated as CASGRENQPQHF. This rearrangement joins TRBV12-3 or TRBV12-4 to TRBJ1-5; D not resolved. V was clipped by 8 bases and J by 4 bases, with 9 bases between them. The CDR3 runs to 12 residues.